The entry that follows covers one TCR beta chain sequence. The data were obtained in a study of T cell changes during pregnancy in multiple sclerosis. CDR3 length: 12 residues. With 2 bases removed from V and 4 bases from J, the gap between germline ends came to 6 bases. Per the germline V gene, CDR1 is GTSNPN and CDR2 is SVGIG (reference sequence). The protocol was immunoSEQ multiplex PCR, while the TCRdb copy is restricted to in-frame clones and leaves out a portion. This sample carries approximately 43,000 clones, around 80% of them seen once, and the ten largest clones take around 0.6%. This chain joins TRBV30 and TRBJ1-3; no reliable D call. This clonotype originated in a female donor with multiple sclerosis, enrolled in a pregnancy study. The sample in question was CD4+ T cells from peripheral blood mononuclear cells, obtained before pregnancy. Here the CDR3 DNA reads TGTGCCTGGAGTCCCCCAGGAAACACCATATATTTT. Protein: CAWSPPGNTIYF.